Listed here are 28 T cell receptor beta chains from one sample, sequenced in a study of cytomegalovirus exposure and HLA in healthy donors. Assay used: immunoSEQ multiplex PCR; TCRdb lists only in-frame clones, some missing. The sample contains about 120,000 clones, about 84% of which appear only once. The specimen sequenced was PBMCs. These receptors were collected from a woman in her twenties or thirties in good health and CMV-seronegative.

This chain links TRBV9 with TRBJ1-2; TRBD1 matches at 7 bases. The trim removed 5 bases at V and 5 bases at J, leaving 6 bases unmatched. There are 13 residues in the CDR3. Germline CDR1 and CDR2: SGDLS and YYNGEE. The DNA for the CDR3 is TGTGCCAGCAGTTGGTCAGGGGGATATGGCTACACCTTC. Residues: CASSWSGGYGYTF.

The rearrangement links TRBV6-5 to TRBJ2-5; no definite D call. V lost 6 bases and J lost 0, with 8 bases in between. Germline loops: CDR1 MNHEY, CDR2 SVGAGI. CDR3 length: 13 amino acids. The CDR3, as DNA: TGTGCCAGCAGCTCGACATACCAAGAGACCCAGTACTTC. Protein product: CASSSTYQETQYF.

The rearrangement joins TRBV7-2 to TRBJ2-7; 8 nucleotides align to TRBD1. The CDR3 length is 15 residues. Per germline, CDR1 SGHTA and CDR2 FQGNSA. V shed 4 bases, J shed 1 base, and the junction held 6 bases outside the gene matches. The CDR3 DNA is TGTGCCAGCAGCTCGGCCGGGACAGGTTCCTACGAGCAGTACTTC. Protein: CASSSAGTGSYEQYF.

The chain carries TRBV5-6 and TRBJ1-2; the D gene is possibly TRBD1 (6 bases). Germline lookup yields CDR1 SGHDT and CDR2 YYEEEE. This CDR3 is built from 13 residues. Trimming cost V 2 bases and J 8 bases, with 13 bases left between them. CDR3 sequence: CASSFDRPRGYTF. The CDR3 nucleotides read TGTGCCAGCAGCTTTGACAGGCCAAGGGGCTACACCTTC.

The genes are TRBV10-3 and TRBJ2-7; 7 nucleotides line up with TRBD2. There are 16 residues in the CDR3. Germline trimming cut 3 bases from V and 2 bases from J; bases unmatched to any gene: 10. Germline CDR1 and CDR2: ENHRY and SYGVKD. The CDR3 here is CAISDVHGGSPYEQYF. Written as DNA, the CDR3 is TGTGCCATCAGTGATGTACACGGGGGGTCACCCTACGAGCAGTACTTC.

CDR3 nucleotides: TGTGCCAGCAGCCCCCACGACTACGCCTACGAGCAGTACTTC. Protein product: CASSPHDYAYEQYF. The chain is built from TRBV9 and TRBJ2-7; the D gene is possibly TRBD2 (5 bases). In germline, CDR1 is SGDLS, CDR2 YYNGEE. CDR3 length: 14 amino acids. Trimming took 4 bases from V and 2 from J, leaving 13 bases between them. The full variable domain, in which reference TRBV9 and TRBJ2-7 provide the parts outside the CDR3, is DSGVTQTPKHLITATGQRVTLRCSPRSGDLSVYWYQQSLDQGLQFLIQYYNGEERAKGNILERFSAQQFPDLHSELNLSSLELGDSALYFCASSPHDYAYEQYFGPGTRLTVT.

This chain uses TRBV11-2 with TRBJ2-3, with TRBD2 matching over 8 bases. J was trimmed by 1 base and V by 0 bases; bases with no gene match: 0. CDR1 is SGHAT, CDR2 FQNNGV, per germline. This CDR3 has 15 amino acids. For the CDR3, the DNA is TGTGCCAGCAGCTTAGAGCGGGGGGGCACAGATACGCAGTATTTT. It encodes CASSLERGGTDTQYF.

The CDR3 nucleotides are TGCGCCAGCAGCTTGCCTAGCGGGGGGAATGAGCAGTTCTTC. Translated, it gives CASSLPSGGNEQFF. This chain uses TRBV5-1 with TRBJ2-1; 11 bases match TRBD2. V shed 1 base and J 7 bases; nucleotides not matched to a gene: 1. The CDR3 extends over 14 amino acids. CDR1 and CDR2 (germline): SGHRS, YFSETQ.

The genes are TRBV5-1 and TRBJ2-1; 7 bases line up with TRBD1. The CDR3 is 14 amino acids. The junction had 5 bases not matched to a gene; V was cut back by 4 bases and J by 4 bases. Germline loops: CDR1 SGHRS, CDR2 YFSETQ. CDR3 sequence (DNA): TGCGCCAGCAGCCAGACAGGGTTGTACAATGAGCAGTTCTTC. Translation: CASSQTGLYNEQFF.

J is TRBJ2-7 and V is TRBV5-6; 9 nucleotides match TRBD1. This CDR3 spans 13 amino acids. The V segment lost 5 bases and the J segment 5 bases; nucleotides outside the gene matches: 5. The germline CDR1 and CDR2 sequences are SGHDT and YYEEEE. The CDR3 nucleotides are TGTGCCAGCAGTCGACAGGGGGTGAACGAGCAGTACTTC. Protein: CASSRQGVNEQYF.

This clone was counted only a few times. The chain combines TRBV7-6 with TRBJ2-2; 11 bases line up with TRBD1. V lost 5 bases to trimming and J lost 6 bases; unmatched junction nucleotides: 5. CDR3 length: 15 amino acids. Germline CDR1 reads SGHVS; CDR2 reads FNYEAQ. CDR3 nucleotide sequence: TGTGCCAGCAGCCAGGACAGGGGGCGCCCCGGGGAGCTGTTTTTT. Protein product: CASSQDRGRPGELFF.

This clone showed up just once. The chain has TRBV5-1 and TRBJ1-6; D not certain. V lost 0 bases, J lost 9 bases, and 19 bases lay in between. The CDR3 sequence is 17 residues long. In germline, CDR1 is SGHRS, CDR2 YFSETQ. For the CDR3, the DNA is TGCGCCAGCAGCTTGGCCCCGGGGAGCCGGGGAATTTCACCCCTCCACTTT. Translation: CASSLAPGSRGISPLHF.

The J gene is TRBJ2-3, the V gene TRBV10-3, with TRBD2 identical over 10 bases. V shed 4 bases and J 5 bases; nucleotides not matched to a gene: 6. CDR3 size: 15 residues. In germline, CDR1 is ENHRY, CDR2 SYGVKD. The CDR3: CAISGTSGPRDTQYF. For the CDR3, the DNA is TGTGCCATCAGTGGGACTAGCGGTCCACGAGATACGCAGTATTTT.

J is TRBJ2-5 and V is TRBV10-2; D not certain. CDR3 length: 12 residues. V lost 0 bases, J lost 5 bases, and 4 bases lay in between. Germline values: CDR1 WSHSY, CDR2 SAAADI. CDR3 amino acids: CASSESGETQYF. CDR3 nucleotides: TGCGCCAGCAGTGAGTCCGGTGAGACCCAGTACTTC.

This chain joins TRBV6-9 and TRBJ1-1; D ambiguous. Looked up from germline, CDR1 is MNHGY and CDR2 is SVAAGI. The CDR3 extends over 13 amino acids. Deletions cut 4 bases from V and 1 base from J, with 7 bases between. This chain's CDR3 is CASSWAQNTEAFF. The CDR3 DNA is TGTGCCAGCAGTTGGGCTCAGAACACTGAAGCTTTCTTT.

V and J are TRBV4-1 and TRBJ2-3, with 10 bases that match TRBD2. V trimming: 2 bases; J trimming: 4 bases; junction bases outside the gene matches: 3. Per the germline V gene, CDR1 is MGHRA and CDR2 is YSYEKL. This CDR3 is built from 15 residues. The CDR3: CASSQYSGGPDTQYF. The CDR3 nucleotides are TGCGCCAGCAGCCAATATAGCGGGGGGCCAGATACGCAGTATTTT.

V and J are TRBV19 and TRBJ1-4; D is undetermined. Trimming took 6 bases from V and 0 from J, leaving 8 bases between them. The CDR3 totals 14 residues. Per germline, CDR1 LNHDA and CDR2 SQIVND (reference sequence). The CDR3 coding sequence is TGTGCCAGTAGCCCTTTTGCAACTAATGAAAAACTGTTTTTT. The encoded protein is CASSPFATNEKLFF.

DNA of the CDR3: TGTGCCAGCAGTGAATCGGGAAGGGCAACTAATGAAAAACTGTTTTTT. Its translation is CASSESGRATNEKLFF. This chain joins TRBV25-1 and TRBJ1-4; no definite D call. Germline CDR1 reads MGHDK; CDR2 reads SYGVNS. The CDR3 loop spans 16 amino acids. Trimming removed 1 base at V and 0 bases at J, with 9 bases between.

The chain employs TRBV25-1 and TRBJ1-3; D is possibly TRBD1 (6 bases). The CDR3 is 12 residues long. V lost 7 bases and J lost 5, with 9 bases in between. Germline V gives CDR1 MGHDK, CDR2 SYGVNS. CDR3 coding DNA: TGTGCCAGCAACAGGGATCGAAACACCATATATTTT. This gives the protein CASNRDRNTIYF.

The CDR3 nucleotides read TGCGCCAGCAGCCACCACCGATGGACTAGCGATCCAAATGAGCAGTTCTTC. The encoded protein is CASSHHRWTSDPNEQFF. The chain has TRBV4-3 and TRBJ2-1, with 9 bases that match TRBD2. The CDR3 is 17 amino acids. V lost 3 bases and J lost 7; bases outside the gene matches: 13. Germline lookup yields CDR1 LGHNA and CDR2 YSLEER.

The chain employs TRBV5-5 and TRBJ1-6, with D possibly TRBD1 on 6 matching bases. The V end was cut by 2 bases, the J end by 5 bases, with 20 bases between. This CDR3 is built from 18 residues. Germline V gene data show CDR1 as SGHKS and CDR2 as YYEKEE (reference sequence). The CDR3 sequence: CASSLDRKSVGHNSPLHF. The CDR3, as DNA: TGTGCCAGCAGCTTAGACAGGAAGTCGGTAGGGCATAATTCACCCCTCCACTTT.

The chain is built from TRBV7-9 and TRBJ2-7; D is unresolved. The CDR3 contains 13 residues. Germline lookup yields CDR1 SEHNR and CDR2 FQNEAQ (reference sequence). V was clipped by 5 bases and J by 2 bases, with 10 bases between them. The CDR3 DNA sequence: TGTGCCAGCAGCCCCGAGGCAGCCTACGAGCAGTACTTC. Its translation is CASSPEAAYEQYF.

The V gene is TRBV12-5, the J gene TRBJ2-3; D not resolved. Germline lookup yields CDR1 LGHNT and CDR2 FRNRAP. The V gene lost 6 bases and the J gene lost 4 bases, with 5 bases spanning the gap. The CDR3 is 11 residues long. The chain's CDR3 is CASGSADTQYF. The CDR3 DNA reads as TGTGCTAGTGGCTCGGCAGATACGCAGTATTTT. Drawing the rest from reference TRBV12-5 and TRBJ2-3, the complete variable domain is DARVTQTPRHKVTEMGQEVTMRCQPILGHNTVFWYRQTMMQGLELLAYFRNRAPLDDSGMPKDRFSAEMPDATLATLKIQPSEPRDSAVYFCASGSADTQYFGPGTRLTVL.

This chain joins TRBV2 and TRBJ1-6; 8 bases agree with TRBD1. This CDR3 is 15 amino acids long. CDR1 SNHLY and CDR2 FYNNEI come from the germline V gene. The V gene end was trimmed by 6 bases and the J gene end by 7 bases; junction bases not matched to a gene: 8. CDR3 in amino acids: CASSPRGQENSPLHF. Written as DNA, the CDR3 is TGTGCCAGCAGCCCCAGGGGACAGGAGAATTCACCCCTCCACTTT.

This chain links TRBV6-4 with TRBJ2-3, with 9 positions matching TRBD2. Germline CDR1 is MRHNA and CDR2 is SNTAGT. This CDR3 region has 16 residues. V trimming: 0 bases; J trimming: 4 bases; junction bases outside the gene matches: 5. The CDR3 loop is CASSDSMRGGPDTQYF. The DNA for the CDR3 is TGTGCCAGCAGTGACTCGATGCGGGGGGGCCCAGATACGCAGTATTTT.

The chain couples TRBV5-1 to TRBJ1-4; maybe TRBD1 (6 bases). CDR1 is SGHRS, CDR2 YFSETQ, per germline. Trimming pared 2 bases from V and 8 bases from J, leaving 19 bases between. CDR3 length: 16 amino acids. As DNA, the CDR3 is TGCGCCAGCAGCTTCTCTCCCCTGGGCAGGGGCGAAAAACTGTTTTTT. Translating gives CASSFSPLGRGEKLFF.

This chain connects TRBV6-5 to TRBJ1-3, with a tentative D call TRBD1 (6 bases). V was clipped by 2 bases and J by 2 bases, with 13 bases between them. The CDR3 is 16 residues long. In germline, CDR1 is MNHEY, CDR2 SVGAGI. In nucleotides, the CDR3 is TGTGCCAGCAGTTACACATGGGACACCACTGGAAACACCATATATTTT. It codes for CASSYTWDTTGNTIYF.

This clone was picked up a small number of times. The chain is built from TRBV6-5 and TRBJ2-2; 7 positions match TRBD2. After removal of 8 bases from V and 1 base from J, the junction contained 4 bases not matched to a gene. The CDR3 contains 14 residues. Germline V lookup: CDR1 MNHEY, CDR2 SVGAGI. CDR3 sequence reads: CASRGVGNTGELFF. The CDR3 nucleotides are TGTGCCAGCCGGGGGGTTGGGAACACCGGGGAGCTGTTTTTT.